What follows are 19 T cell receptor beta chains derived from one specimen sequenced in a study of shared clonotypes between healthy human individuals. The protocol was immunoSEQ multiplex PCR, while the TCRdb copy is restricted to in-frame clones and leaves out a portion. The sample carries some 510,000 clones, about four fifths recorded once. What was sequenced was PBMCs. Every receptor here comes from a woman between 40 and 55 years old in good health. Some clones in this sample may be carry-over from other donors' samples.

V and J are TRBV28 and TRBJ1-4; D gene unclear. The CDR3 has 12 residues. V was shortened by 7 bases and J by 1 base, with 4 bases between the two germline ends. Germline loops: CDR1 MDHEN, CDR2 SYDVKM. CDR3 in DNA: TGTGCCAGCAAACAAACTAATGAAAAACTGTTTTTT. Protein sequence: CASKQTNEKLFF.

The rearrangement joins TRBV19 to TRBJ2-5; no clear D. TRBJ2-7 explains the end of the DNA better; the J call may be wrong. The CDR3 spans 16 residues. Germline V lookup: CDR1 LNHDA, CDR2 SQIVND (reference sequence). The CDR3 reads CASSITGSASIYEQYF. The DNA for the CDR3 is TGTGCCAGTAGTATCACGGGTTCGGCCTCCATCTACGAGCAGTACTTC.

Points on this clone: This clone may be a read error of a much larger clone one base away. The chain links TRBV7-8 to TRBJ2-2, with D perhaps matching TRBD1 (5 bases). The CDR3 has 14 residues. Trimming shortened V by 4 bases and J by 1 base, and 7 bases separated the two germline ends. CDR1 and CDR2 (germline): SGHVS, FQNEAQ. CDR3 DNA: TGTGCCAGCAGCTCAGGGTTGAACACCGGGGAGCTGTTTTTT. This gives the protein CASSSGLNTGELFF. Together with reference TRBV7-8 and TRBJ2-2, the CDR3 gives the full variable domain: GAGVSQSPRYKVAKRGQDVALRCDPISGHVSLFWYQQALGQGPEFLTYFQNEAQLDKSGLPSDRFFAERPEGSVSTLKIQRTQQEDSAVYLCASSSGLNTGELFFGEGSRLTVL.

As concerns this clone: This may come from a read error, since a much larger clone is one base off. Within the sample, other DNA sequences also encode this same CDR3. This chain joins TRBV7-2 and TRBJ1-1, with TRBD1 identical over 8 bases. CDR1 and CDR2 from the germline V gene are SGHTA and FQGNSA. The V and J ends lost 5 bases and 1 base, in that order; junction bases with no gene match: 6. The CDR3 runs to 15 residues. The CDR3 loop reads CASSPRTGKNTEAFF. The CDR3 DNA sequence: TGTGCCAGCAGCCCACGGACAGGGAAGAACACTGAAGCTTTCTTT.

This clone was picked up a small number of times. V and J are TRBV7-9 and TRBJ2-3; D not certain. CDR3 length equals 13 residues. V was pared by 4 bases and J by 5 bases, with 10 bases between. CDR1 SEHNR and CDR2 FQNEAQ come from the germline V gene (reference sequence). The CDR3 DNA sequence: TGTGCCAGCAGCTCCGCGATCGGAGATACGCAGTATTTT. It codes for CASSSAIGDTQYF.

V and J are TRBV21-1 and TRBJ2-7. TRBV21-1 is classified as a pseudogene. The CDR3 has 19 residues. CDR3 nucleotides: TGTGCCAGCAGCAAAGGGTCTCCGTTTCCACCTTCCCATCTGGCGGAGCAGTACTTC. As protein: CASSKGSPFPPSHLAEQYF.

This chain joins TRBV5-8 and TRBJ1-1; D gene ambiguous. V dropped 4 bases and J dropped 10 bases, with 20 bases sitting between them. The length of the CDR3 is 14 residues. CDR1 is SGHTS, CDR2 YDEGEE, per germline. The CDR3 loop is CASSPKTWRLGAFF. The CDR3 DNA reads TGTGCCAGCAGCCCGAAAACCTGGAGGCTGGGAGCTTTCTTT. Full variable domain (remainder filled in from reference TRBV5-8 and TRBJ1-1): EAGVTQSPTHLIKTRGQQATLRCSPISGHTSVYWYQQALGLGLQFLLWYDEGEERNRGNFPPRFSGRQFPNYSSELNVNALELEDSALYLCASSPKTWRLGAFFGQGTRLTVV.

The chain carries TRBV6-5 and TRBJ1-1; perhaps TRBD1 as D (6 bases). There are 12 residues in the CDR3. Per the germline V gene, CDR1 is MNHEY and CDR2 is SVGAGI. V lost 2 bases and J lost 5, with 6 bases in between. DNA of the CDR3: TGTGCCAGCAGTTACGGGACAACTGAAGCTTTCTTT. Amino acids: CASSYGTTEAFF.

This clone was counted only a few times. This chain uses TRBV5-1 with TRBJ1-2, with D unclear. Deletions cut 0 bases from V and 0 bases from J, with 9 bases between. The germline CDR1 and CDR2 sequences are SGHRS and YFSETQ. CDR3 length equals 15 residues. As DNA, the CDR3 is TGCGCCAGCAGCTTGGGGGCGGGAGCTAACTATGGCTACACCTTC. Translating it yields CASSLGAGANYGYTF. The whole variable domain, remainder taken from reference TRBV5-1 and TRBJ1-2, is KAGVTQTPRYLIKTRGQQVTLSCSPISGHRSVSWYQQTPGQGLQFLFEYFSETQRNKGNFPGRFSGRQFSNSRSEMNVSTLELGDSALYLCASSLGAGANYGYTFGSGTRLTVV.

With respect to this clone: Distinct nucleotide sequences in the sample also encode this CDR3. The genes are TRBV28 and TRBJ2-3, with D hard to call. V lost 3 bases and J 6 bases, leaving 4 bases between the germline ends. The CDR3 contains 11 residues. The germline CDR1 and CDR2 sequences are MDHEN and SYDVKM. CDR3 in amino acids: CASSFLDTQYF. The CDR3 DNA follows: TGTGCCAGCAGTTTTCTGGATACGCAGTATTTT. The full variable domain, completed using reference TRBV28 and TRBJ2-3, is DVKVTQSSRYLVKRTGEKVFLECVQDMDHENMFWYRQDPGLGLRLIYFSYDVKMKEKGDIPEGYSVSREKKERFSLILESASTNQTSMYLCASSFLDTQYFGPGTRLTVL.

This chain links TRBV7-3 with TRBJ1-2; 12 nucleotides line up with TRBD1. CDR3 length: 16 amino acids. Germline CDR1 SGHTA, CDR2 FQGTGA. Trimming removed 5 bases from V and 7 bases from J; junction bases left unmatched: 11. The DNA for the CDR3 is TGTGCCAGCAGCCCCGGTTGGGGACAGGGGGCCGGTGGCTACACCTTC. It is translated as CASSPGWGQGAGGYTF.

V gene TRBV7-2 combines with J gene TRBJ1-5, with a possible D match to TRBD1 (5 bases). Germline CDR1 and CDR2: SGHTA and FQGNSA. CDR3 length equals 15 residues. Trimming pared 5 bases from V and 6 bases from J, leaving 17 bases between. CDR3 DNA: TGTGCCAGCAGCCCCTCGACAGATTCCTCTCAGCCCCAGCATTTT. This translates into CASSPSTDSSQPQHF.

The chain employs TRBV5-1 and TRBJ2-2, with D tentatively TRBD1 (6 bases). V was shortened by 5 bases and J by 3 bases, with 11 bases between the two germline ends. CDR1 SGHRS and CDR2 YFSETQ come from the germline V gene. There are 14 residues in the CDR3. The CDR3 protein is CASRQGHDTGELFF. In DNA form, the CDR3 reads TGCGCCAGCAGGCAGGGGCATGACACCGGGGAGCTGTTTTTT. Drawing the rest from reference TRBV5-1 and TRBJ2-2, the complete variable domain is KAGVTQTPRYLIKTRGQQVTLSCSPISGHRSVSWYQQTPGQGLQFLFEYFSETQRNKGNFPGRFSGRQFSNSRSEMNVSTLELGDSALYLCASRQGHDTGELFFGEGSRLTVL.

The chain recombines TRBV7-2 with TRBJ2-1; the match to TRBD1 covers 9 bases. V gave up 5 bases and J gave up 10 bases; unmatched junction bases: 6. The CDR3 runs to 13 residues. Germline V lookup: CDR1 SGHTA, CDR2 FQGNSA. DNA of the CDR3: TGTGCCAGCAGCCCCGGACAGGGGCTAGAGCAGTTCTTC. Protein product: CASSPGQGLEQFF.

The chain carries TRBV30 and TRBJ2-1, with D perhaps TRBD1 (6 bases). Germline V gene sequence: CDR1 GTSNPN, CDR2 SVGIG (reference sequence). The CDR3 covers 13 residues. The V end was cut by 5 bases, the J end by 0 bases, with 8 bases between. CDR3: CAWGTHSYNEQFF. The CDR3 DNA reads TGTGCCTGGGGGACACACTCCTACAATGAGCAGTTCTTC.

The chain has TRBV2 and TRBJ2-1, with D possibly matching TRBD1 (6 bases). V was shortened by 11 bases and J by 0 bases, with 20 bases between the two germline ends. The CDR3 spans 16 residues. Germline assignment: CDR1 SNHLY and CDR2 FYNNEI. CDR3 residues: CASQGIPKSSYNEQFF. The CDR3 bases are TGTGCCTCGCAGGGGATCCCAAAAAGCTCCTACAATGAGCAGTTCTTC.

As for this clone: The same CDR3 arises from other DNA sequences in this sample as well. The CDR3 region is CASSYPGSYEQYF. CDR3 DNA sequence: TGTGCCAGCAGTTACCCCGGGTCCTACGAGCAGTACTTC. This chain uses TRBV6-5 with TRBJ2-7; no reliable D call. Germline CDR1 is MNHEY and CDR2 is SVGAGI. V lost 2 bases, J lost 1 base, and 6 bases lay in between. The CDR3 has 13 amino acids.

The chain carries TRBV6-4 and TRBJ2-3; no reliable D call. Germline V gene lookup returns CDR1 MRHNA and CDR2 SNTAGT. The CDR3 consists of 14 residues. V lost 2 bases to trimming and J lost 0 bases, with 6 bases between them. The chain's CDR3 is CASSDGLSTDTQYF. CDR3 bases: TGTGCCAGCAGTGACGGGCTCAGCACAGATACGCAGTATTTT.

The chain links TRBV7-9 to TRBJ2-5, with a possible D match to TRBD2 (5 bases). Germline CDR1 SEHNR, CDR2 FQNEAQ (reference sequence). The V gene lost 1 base and the J gene lost 5 bases, with 14 bases spanning the gap. The CDR3 totals 15 residues. This chain's CDR3 is CASSLGKRIGETQYF. The CDR3 coding sequence is TGTGCCAGCAGCTTAGGGAAGCGGATAGGGGAGACCCAGTACTTC.